The 20 T cell receptor beta chains below were found in one sample sequenced in a study of CD8 T cells in ankylosing spondylitis. TCRdb ran MiXCR on the 5' RACE reads and lists one entry per CDR3 protein. The sample includes some 120,000 distinct CDR3 sequences, about an eighth seen only once; the top ten take 3%. Sequencing used blood, either unsorted or a sorted T cell fraction (not recorded which). The receptors stem from a female donor with ankylosing spondylitis or in good health (not recorded which).

The chain employs TRBV27 and TRBJ1-5; no clear D gene. The CDR3 is 15 amino acids. V was clipped by 2 bases and J by 0 bases, with 8 bases between them. Germline V gives CDR1 MNHEY, CDR2 SMNVEV (reference sequence). The CDR3 loop is CASSLRLTSNQPQHF. The DNA for the CDR3 is TGTGCCAGCAGTTTACGACTAACTAGCAATCAGCCCCAGCATTTT.

This clonotype came up many times. The chain recombines TRBV20-1 with TRBJ2-2; D might be TRBD2 (5 bases). The CDR3 covers 14 residues. Germline V lookup: CDR1 DFQATT, CDR2 SNEGSKA (reference sequence). Trimming removed 1 base from V and 8 bases from J, with 14 bases in between. The CDR3 loop reads CSARVPTGVGELFF. The CDR3 coding sequence is TGCAGTGCTAGAGTCCCGACCGGGGTGGGGGAGCTGTTTTTT.

This clonotype was counted at least ten times. The chain links TRBV12-3 or TRBV12-4 to TRBJ2-1; a possible D gene is TRBD1 (5 bases). V was trimmed by 6 bases and J by 12 bases, leaving 12 bases between them. The length of the CDR3 is 11 residues. CDR3 DNA: TGTGCCAGCAGCCAGGGTCAGGGGCAGTTCTTC. This codes for CASSQGQGQFF.

This clonotype was recorded at least ten times. CDR3 residues: CSARDPHDFNEQFF. CDR3 nucleotide sequence: TGCAGTGCTAGAGATCCACACGACTTCAATGAGCAGTTCTTC. V usage is TRBV20-1 and J usage is TRBJ2-1; the D is unclear. CDR3 length equals 14 residues. V lost 0 bases, J lost 6 bases, and 12 bases lay in between. Germline V gene data show CDR1 as DFQATT and CDR2 as SNEGSKA (reference sequence).

The V call is TRBV12-3 or TRBV12-4, the J call TRBJ1-1; possibly TRBD1 for D (6 bases). The CDR3 covers 13 residues. The V end lost 5 bases, the J end lost 4 bases, and 11 bases lay between the germline ends. DNA of the CDR3: TGTGCCAGCAGTACTACAGGGTTCACTGAAGCTTTCTTT. This gives the protein CASSTTGFTEAFF.

This clonotype was seen repeatedly, ten times or more. This rearrangement joins TRBV12-3 or TRBV12-4 to TRBJ2-2; 9 nucleotides line up with TRBD2. V was clipped by 6 bases and J by 0 bases; unmatched bases: 2. CDR3 length equals 15 residues. The CDR3 protein is CASRSSGTNTGELFF. The CDR3 DNA follows: TGTGCCAGCAGGTCTAGCGGGACGAACACCGGGGAGCTGTTTTTT.

This clonotype was observed many times. The chain combines TRBV20-1 with TRBJ1-3; D is ambiguous. CDR3 length: 13 amino acids. Germline assignment: CDR1 DFQATT and CDR2 SNEGSKA (reference sequence). V was cut by 4 bases and J by 8 bases, with 15 bases left in between. CDR3 DNA sequence: TGCAGTGCTAACACAGACCCACGAGACACCATATATTTT. Residues: CSANTDPRDTIYF.

V usage is TRBV19 and J usage is TRBJ2-1; TRBD1 aligns across 8 bases. The CDR3 extends over 19 amino acids. Trimming removed 3 bases from V and 5 bases from J; junction bases left unmatched: 18. The germline V gene has CDR1 LNHDA and CDR2 SQIVND (reference sequence). CDR3 bases: TGTGCCAGTAGTATGGGGAGGACAGGGATTGGCTTGCGCCACAATGAGCAGTTCTTC. This gives the protein CASSMGRTGIGLRHNEQFF. Full variable domain (rest looked up from reference TRBV19 and TRBJ2-1): DGGITQSPKYLFRKEGQNVTLSCEQNLNHDAMYWYRQDPGQGLRLIYYSQIVNDFQKGDIAEGYSVSREKKESFPLTVTSAQKNPTAFYLCASSMGRTGIGLRHNEQFFGPGTRLTVL.

In its sample, this clonotype was seen many times. The chain employs TRBV7-2 and TRBJ1-5; no clear D gene. Germline CDR1 reads SGHTA; CDR2 reads FQGNSA. V lost 8 bases and J lost 0, with 11 bases in between. This CDR3 has 14 residues. As DNA, the CDR3 is TGTGCCAGCGGGTGGGGAAATAGCAATCAGCCCCAGCATTTT. Its translation: CASGWGNSNQPQHF. Using reference TRBV7-2 and TRBJ1-5 for the parts outside the CDR3, the full variable domain is GAGVSQSPSNKVTEKGKDVELRCDPISGHTALYWYRQSLGQGLEFLIYFQGNSAPDKSGLPSDRFSAERTGGSVSTLTIQRTQQEDSAVYLCASGWGNSNQPQHFGDGTRLSIL.

Ten or more counts support this clonotype. The chain joins TRBV4-2 to TRBJ1-1; TRBD1 might be the D (5 bases). This CDR3 is 16 amino acids long. Germline loops: CDR1 LGHNA, CDR2 YNFKEQ. V lost 2 bases and J 4 bases, leaving 17 bases between the germline ends. The CDR3 spells CASSQRSEGRSTEAFF. The CDR3 DNA follows: TGTGCCAGCAGCCAACGATCGGAGGGGAGGAGCACTGAAGCTTTCTTT.

This chain joins TRBV7-3 and TRBJ2-1, with TRBD2 identical over 7 bases. The CDR3 totals 19 residues. Germline CDR1 is SGHTA and CDR2 is FQGTGA. The junction had 23 bases not matched to a gene; V was cut back by 11 bases and J by 1 base. CDR3 in DNA: TGTGCCTTCTGTTTCGTAAGTGGTTGGCGGGAGCGTTCCTACAATGAGCAGTTCTTC. This sequence encodes CAFCFVSGWRERSYNEQFF.

The J gene is TRBJ1-3, the V gene TRBV6-2 or TRBV6-3, with a weak D call TRBD1 (5 bases). CDR1 and CDR2 (germline): MNHEY, SVGEGT. The CDR3 totals 13 residues. Deletions cut 6 bases from V and 2 bases from J, with 8 bases between. The CDR3 coding sequence is TGTGCCAGCAGACGGGACGCTGGAAACACCATATATTTT. This gives the protein CASRRDAGNTIYF.

This clonotype was seen repeatedly, ten times or more. The genes are TRBV12-3 or TRBV12-4 and TRBJ2-2; D not certain. There are 14 residues in the CDR3. The V and J ends lost 6 bases and 5 bases respectively, with 13 bases between them. The CDR3 sequence is CASSQRTQTGELFF. Written as DNA, the CDR3 is TGTGCCAGCAGCCAACGGACCCAAACCGGGGAGCTGTTTTTT.

This chain links TRBV7-9 with TRBJ1-4, with D uncertain. V lost 1 base and J 7 bases, leaving 10 bases between the germline ends. The CDR3 loop spans 14 amino acids. Germline lookup yields CDR1 SEHNR and CDR2 FQNEAQ (reference sequence). The CDR3 here is CASSLEGSLEKLFF. The CDR3 nucleotides are TGTGCCAGCAGCTTAGAAGGGAGCCTTGAAAAACTGTTTTTT.

The sample holds a few counts of this clonotype. This chain connects TRBV12-3 or TRBV12-4 to TRBJ2-1; 8 bases map to TRBD2. V gave up 7 bases and J gave up 6 bases; unmatched junction bases: 11. This CDR3 is built from 15 residues. CDR3 nucleotide sequence: TGTGCCAGCACCCGAGGACTAGCTGCTGGCAATGAGCAGTTCTTC. Protein product: CASTRGLAAGNEQFF.

The table lists this clonotype with a few counts. This sequence joins TRBV5-1 and TRBJ1-1, with 7 bases matching TRBD1. Per the germline V gene, CDR1 is SGHRS and CDR2 is YFSETQ. The V segment lost 3 bases and the J segment 6 bases; nucleotides outside the gene matches: 5. The CDR3 covers 13 residues. CDR3 region: CASSSGTGAEAFF. The CDR3, as DNA: TGCGCCAGCAGCTCCGGAACAGGGGCTGAAGCTTTCTTT.

The rearrangement uses TRBV5-1 and TRBJ2-7; D is perhaps TRBD2 (6 bases). The V gene's germline CDR1 is SGHRS and CDR2 YFSETQ. The V and J ends lost 0 bases and 1 base respectively, with 11 bases between them. The CDR3 consists of 15 residues. The CDR3 DNA follows: TGCGCCAGCAGCTTGGTGGTAGCGGAGTCCTACGAGCAGTACTTC. The encoded protein is CASSLVVAESYEQYF.

The rearrangement joins TRBV28 to TRBJ1-1, with no clear D. Germline lookup yields CDR1 MDHEN and CDR2 SYDVKM. Trimming took off 8 bases at V and 0 bases at J, with 13 bases between the two ends. CDR3 length equals 14 residues. The CDR3 region is CASQIPGMNTEAFF. The CDR3 nucleotides read TGTGCCAGCCAGATCCCGGGGATGAACACTGAAGCTTTCTTT.

The sample holds a few counts of this clonotype. V usage is TRBV5-1 and J usage is TRBJ2-1; unclear D gene. There are 15 residues in the CDR3. Germline CDR1 SGHRS, CDR2 YFSETQ. V was pared by 1 base and J by 4 bases, with 12 bases between. This chain's CDR3 is CASSLSPGEYNEQFF. The CDR3 DNA sequence: TGCGCCAGCAGCTTGAGTCCCGGTGAATACAATGAGCAGTTCTTC.

As to this clonotype: A junction end diverges from the germline sequence, so it may reflect a read error. This chain links TRBV7-3 with TRBJ2-7; possible D gene TRBD2, 5 bases. CDR1 and CDR2 (germline): SGHTA, FQGTGA. This CDR3 comprises 13 residues. The DNA of the CDR3 is TGTGCCAGCGGCTTAGACGGGACCTACGAGCAGTACTTC. Translation: CASGLDGTYEQYF.